The T cell receptor (beta chain) described here comes from a study of blood T cell repertoires in COVID-19. Turning to the study itself: Both acute and convalescent COVID-19 samples were obtained from the United States, Italy and Spain. Sample material is recorded as cDNA or gDNA derived from T cells, B-cell-depleted T cells, or PBMCs.

Study processing details: By means of reference gene primer amplification, nucleated cell counts were estimated. Sequenced by immunoSEQ multiplex PCR; TCRdb stores in-frame clones only, minus some. That table is the source of V, J and clone size, and D and trimming were worked out from the DNA. The sample lists about 86,000 clones, over 70% occurring once. V dropped 4 bases and J dropped 8; count of bases not matched to a gene: 5. The CDR3 sequence is 14 residues long. Per germline, CDR1 LNHDA and CDR2 SQIVND (reference sequence). Sequences were obtained from peripheral blood. This sequence originates from a woman older than 75 with active or convalescent COVID-19. The rearrangement joins TRBV19 to TRBJ2-1, with TRBD2 identical over 10 bases. CDR3 amino acids: CASSTWTSGYEQFF. For the CDR3, the DNA is TGTGCCAGTAGTACCTGGACTAGCGGCTATGAGCAGTTCTTC.